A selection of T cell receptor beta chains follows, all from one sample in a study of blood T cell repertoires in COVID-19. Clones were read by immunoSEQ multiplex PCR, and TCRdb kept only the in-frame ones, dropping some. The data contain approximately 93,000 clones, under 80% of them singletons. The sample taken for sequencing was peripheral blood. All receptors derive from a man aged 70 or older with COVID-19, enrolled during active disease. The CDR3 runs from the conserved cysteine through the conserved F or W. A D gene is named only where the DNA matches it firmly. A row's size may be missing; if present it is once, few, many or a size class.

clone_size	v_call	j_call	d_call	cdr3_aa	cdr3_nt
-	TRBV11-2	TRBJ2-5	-	CASSLDLAETQYF	TGTGCCAGCAGCTTAGATCTGGCCGAGACCCAGTACTTC
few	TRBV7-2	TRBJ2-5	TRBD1	CASSRGQGGETQYF	TGTGCCAGCAGCCGCGGACAGGGAGGTGAGACCCAGTACTTC
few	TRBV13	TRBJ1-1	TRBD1	CASSPTGGSTEAFF	TGTGCCAGCAGCCCCACAGGGGGGAGCACTGAAGCTTTCTTT
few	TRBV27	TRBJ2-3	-	CASSSLSSTDTQYF	TGTGCCAGCAGTTCCCTATCTAGCACAGATACGCAGTATTTT
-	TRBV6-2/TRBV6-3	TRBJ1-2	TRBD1	CASSDPGQGASSSYTF	TGTGCCAGCAGTGATCCGGGGCAGGGGGCTTCATCGAGCTACACCTTC
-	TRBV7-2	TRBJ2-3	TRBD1	CASSPPTGSRADTQYF	TGTGCCAGCAGCCCACCGACAGGGTCGAGGGCAGATACGCAGTATTTT
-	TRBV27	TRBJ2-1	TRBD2	CASWSGLAGYNEQFF	TGTGCCAGCTGGTCGGGACTAGCGGGATACAATGAGCAGTTCTTC
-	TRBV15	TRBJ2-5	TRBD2	CATTPSGTGETQYF	TGTGCCACCACTCCTAGCGGGACCGGGGAGACCCAGTACTTC
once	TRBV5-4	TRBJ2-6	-	CASSPLQGTGANVLTF	TGTGCCAGCAGCCCTTTACAGGGTACTGGGGCCAACGTCCTGACTTTC
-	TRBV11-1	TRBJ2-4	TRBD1	CASSLQRQGHIQYF	TGTGCCAGCAGCTTACAGCGACAGGGCCACATTCAGTACTTC
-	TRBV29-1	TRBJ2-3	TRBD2	CSAGWGGTADTQYF	TGCAGCGCTGGGTGGGGGGGAACGGCAGATACGCAGTATTTT
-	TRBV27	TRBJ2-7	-	CASSLKGEGYEQYF	TGTGCCAGCAGTTTAAAGGGGGAGGGCTACGAGCAGTACTTC
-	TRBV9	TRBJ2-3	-	CASSVGAARTDTQYF	TGTGCCAGCAGCGTTGGGGCCGCTAGGACAGATACGCAGTATTTT